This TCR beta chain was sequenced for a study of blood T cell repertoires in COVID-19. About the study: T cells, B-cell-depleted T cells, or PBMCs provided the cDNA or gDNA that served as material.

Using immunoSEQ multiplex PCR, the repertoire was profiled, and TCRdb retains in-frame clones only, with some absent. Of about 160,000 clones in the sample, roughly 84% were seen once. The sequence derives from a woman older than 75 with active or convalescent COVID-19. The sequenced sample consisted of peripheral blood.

CDR3 loop: CASRVDWNSPLHF. The DNA of the CDR3 is TGTGCCAGTAGGGTGGACTGGAATTCACCCCTCCACTTT. The V gene is TRBV19, the J gene TRBJ1-6, with D hard to call. V shed 6 bases and J shed 7 bases, with 10 bases lying between them. The CDR3 loop spans 13 amino acids. From germline, CDR1 is LNHDA and CDR2 SQIVND (reference sequence).